The 13 T cell receptor beta chains below come from one sample, sequenced in a study of neoadjuvant anti-PD-1 for oral cavity cancer. The protocol was immunoSEQ multiplex PCR, while the TCRdb copy is restricted to in-frame clones and leaves out a portion. The sample includes tens of thousands of clones, 70% to 90% of them seen just once. Noted time point: after neoadjuvant nivolumab, at surgical resection. The source was PBMCs, collected after nivolumab (anti-PD-1) treatment. These receptors all come from a person between 40 and 85 years old with oral cavity squamous cell carcinoma.

The chain uses TRBV30 and TRBJ1-1; tentative D call: TRBD1 (5 bases). The CDR3 extends over 13 amino acids. CDR1 is GTSNPN, CDR2 SVGIG, per germline (reference sequence). The V gene lost 0 bases and the J gene lost 6 bases, with 11 bases spanning the gap. CDR3 in amino acids: CAWSVGQGAEAFF. CDR3 bases: TGTGCCTGGAGTGTAGGGCAGGGAGCTGAAGCTTTCTTT. Supplemented by reference TRBV30 and TRBJ1-1, the full variable domain reads SQTIHQWPATLVQPVGSPLSLECTVEGTSNPNLYWYRQAAGRGLQLLFYSVGIGQISSEVPQNLSASRPQDRQFILSSKKLLLSDSGFYLCAWSVGQGAEAFFGQGTRLTVV.

The sample holds a few counts of this clone. The V gene is TRBV14, the J gene TRBJ2-1; unclear D gene. The germline V gene encodes CDR1 SGHDN and CDR2 FVKESK. Trimming shortened V by 1 base and J by 5 bases, and 27 bases separated the two germline ends. This CDR3 region has 20 residues. CDR3 DNA: TGTGCCAGCAGCCAAGTCCCTGGGATAAGGCACATAATTGGGAACAATGAGCAGTTCTTC. Translating gives CASSQVPGIRHIIGNNEQFF.

In its sample, this clone was seen once. The chain links TRBV6-5 to TRBJ1-2; 7 nucleotides line up with TRBD1. This CDR3 region has 15 residues. V lost 2 bases and J lost 0; bases outside the gene matches: 3. Germline V gene sequence: CDR1 MNHEY, CDR2 SVGAGI. The CDR3 here is CASSYRGRANYGYTF. The CDR3 DNA sequence: TGTGCCAGCAGTTACAGGGGGCGAGCTAACTATGGCTACACCTTC.

This rearrangement joins TRBV19 to TRBJ1-2; D is possibly TRBD1 (6 bases). Trimming took off 8 bases at V and 7 bases at J, with 17 bases between the two ends. The CDR3 runs to 13 residues. Per germline, CDR1 LNHDA and CDR2 SQIVND (reference sequence). The CDR3 nucleotides are TGTGCCAGTTCCCTTAGACAGGCTATTGGCTACACCTTC. This gives the protein CASSLRQAIGYTF.

This chain joins TRBV5-6 and TRBJ2-2; D might be TRBD2 (6 bases). Germline V gives CDR1 SGHDT, CDR2 YYEEEE. V dropped 0 bases and J dropped 5 bases, with 14 bases sitting between them. There are 16 residues in the CDR3. The chain's CDR3 is CASSLAGGSGTGELFF. DNA for the CDR3: TGTGCCAGCAGCTTGGCCGGGGGATCGGGGACCGGGGAGCTGTTTTTT.

The chain uses TRBV10-3 and TRBJ2-3; D ambiguous. V was cut by 3 bases and J by 1 base, with 11 bases left in between. Germline CDR1 is ENHRY and CDR2 is SYGVKD. The CDR3 is 15 amino acids. CDR3 DNA: TGTGCCATCAGTGATATCTCATATGGCACAGATACGCAGTATTTT. This codes for CAISDISYGTDTQYF.

This clone was seen once. The chain combines TRBV7-6 with TRBJ2-2, with 7 bases lining up with TRBD2. The CDR3 spans 16 residues. CDR1 SGHVS and CDR2 FNYEAQ come from the germline V gene. Germline trimming cut 3 bases from V and 0 bases from J; bases unmatched to any gene: 4. DNA of the CDR3: TGTGCCAGCAGCTTGTTCGCGGGAGCGAACACCGGGGAGCTGTTTTTT. The encoded protein is CASSLFAGANTGELFF.

This clone was seen only a few times. V usage is TRBV10-3 and J usage is TRBJ1-2; D may be TRBD1 (6 bases). Trimming took off 6 bases at V and 4 bases at J, with 15 bases between the two ends. Germline-derived CDR1 and CDR2 are ENHRY and SYGVKD. This CDR3 region has 14 residues. The CDR3 protein is CAIRDPTGTYGYTF. DNA of the CDR3: TGTGCCATCAGAGACCCCACAGGGACCTATGGCTACACCTTC.

The chain has TRBV10-1 and TRBJ2-1, with D unresolved. V lost 9 bases and J 6 bases, leaving 24 bases between the germline ends. This CDR3 is 16 amino acids long. Germline values: CDR1 WNHNN, CDR2 SYGVQD (reference sequence). CDR3 nucleotide sequence: TGCGCCAGTAGCCGAAAAATACTGGTCCCTCCCAATGAGCAGTTCTTC. This codes for CASSRKILVPPNEQFF.

V usage is TRBV27 and J usage is TRBJ2-5; D possibly corresponds to TRBD2 (6 bases). Per the germline V gene, CDR1 is MNHEY and CDR2 is SMNVEV (reference sequence). This CDR3 spans 17 amino acids. V was pared by 5 bases and J by 5 bases, with 24 bases between. The CDR3: CASSPVRTILLRETQYF. The CDR3 nucleotides read TGTGCCAGCAGTCCGGTGCGGACTATCCTACTCAGGGAGACCCAGTACTTC.

In its sample, this clone was seen once. The rearrangement uses TRBV10-3 and TRBJ2-3; maybe TRBD2 (6 bases). Trimming pared 6 bases from V and 4 bases from J, leaving 17 bases between. There are 15 residues in the CDR3. The V gene's germline CDR1 is ENHRY and CDR2 SYGVKD. CDR3 region: CAIRALGTLSDTQYF. CDR3 sequence (DNA): TGTGCCATCAGGGCCCTCGGGACTTTGTCAGATACGCAGTATTTT.

This chain connects TRBV7-3 to TRBJ2-5; the match to TRBD1 covers 8 bases. Per the germline V gene, CDR1 is SGHTA and CDR2 is FQGTGA. J lost 4 bases, V lost 1 base, and 5 bases had no gene match. The CDR3 contains 15 residues. The CDR3 coding sequence is TGTGCCAGCAGCTTAAGGCAGGGGGCCGGAGAGACCCAGTACTTC. This translates into CASSLRQGAGETQYF. The full variable domain, its missing parts supplied by reference TRBV7-3 and TRBJ2-5, is GAGVSQTPSNKVTEKGKYVELRCDPISGHTALYWYRQSLGQGPEFLIYFQGTGAADDSGLPNDRFFAVRPEGSVSTLKIQRTERGDSAVYLCASSLRQGAGETQYFGPGTRLLVL.

The genes are TRBV5-6 and TRBJ2-2; 10 nucleotides match TRBD2. CDR1 and CDR2 (germline): SGHDT, YYEEEE. With 4 bases clipped from V and 4 bases from J, the junction kept 10 bases outside the gene matches. The CDR3 runs to 17 residues. For the CDR3, the DNA is TGTGCCAGCAGCCTTAATAGCGGGAGGCCCTTCACCGGGGAGCTGTTTTTT. Its protein is CASSLNSGRPFTGELFF.